The subject of this entry is one T cell receptor (beta chain). Between the trimmed V and J ends, which lost 5 bases and 0 bases, there was a span of 10 bases. The CDR3 loop spans 14 amino acids. Germline loops: CDR1 SNHLY, CDR2 FYNNEI. This entry is derived from a study of shared clonotypes between healthy human individuals. Looking at the study overall: Per donor, CD8 memory used one plate, CD8 naive used two, CD4 memory used three and CD4 naive used three.

Tens of thousands of T cell genomes, or around 200 ng DNA, went into the sorted-subset replicate PCRs. Some clones are missing from TCRdb's copy, which holds only in-frame ones; the method was immunoSEQ multiplex PCR. The sample has roughly 500,000 clones, almost 97% seen once. The J gene is TRBJ1-2, the V gene TRBV2; a weak D match, TRBD1 (5 bases). The sample taken for sequencing was naive CD4+ T cells sorted from blood. Regarding subset: CD45RA+ positively selected. This TCR derives from a woman aged 25 to 39 in good health. The CDR3: CASSLEGTNYGYTF. DNA of the CDR3: TGTGCCAGCAGTCTTGAGGGGACTAACTATGGCTACACCTTC.